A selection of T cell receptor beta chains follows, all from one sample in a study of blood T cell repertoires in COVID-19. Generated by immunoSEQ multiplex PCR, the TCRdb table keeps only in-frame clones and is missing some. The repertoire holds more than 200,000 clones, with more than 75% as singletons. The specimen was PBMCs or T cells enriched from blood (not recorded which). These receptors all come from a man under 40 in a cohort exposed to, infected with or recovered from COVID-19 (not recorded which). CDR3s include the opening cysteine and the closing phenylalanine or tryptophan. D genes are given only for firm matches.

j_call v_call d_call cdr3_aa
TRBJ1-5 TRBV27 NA CASSLTGFSNQPQHF
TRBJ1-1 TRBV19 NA CASSLTGRITEAFF
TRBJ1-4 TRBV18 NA CASSQAGARGEKLFF
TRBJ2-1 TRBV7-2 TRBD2 CASSQTSGRSYNEQFF
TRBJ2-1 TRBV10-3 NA CAISLAKVIDEQFF
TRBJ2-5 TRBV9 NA CASSVEARSVETQYF
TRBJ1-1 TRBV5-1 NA CASSLALGVMNTEAFF
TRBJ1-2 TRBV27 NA CASSAPGFESVYGYTF
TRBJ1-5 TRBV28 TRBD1 CASRTPGTGNQPQHF
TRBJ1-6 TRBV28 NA CASSLTQGGNSPLHF
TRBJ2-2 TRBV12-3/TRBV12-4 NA CASSLLSAGELFF
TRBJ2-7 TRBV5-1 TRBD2 CASSFPGEGSYF
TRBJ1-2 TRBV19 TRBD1 CASTLSTGRYGYTF
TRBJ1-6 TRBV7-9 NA CASSLSSPFGSPLHF
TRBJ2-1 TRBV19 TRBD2 CATGRETSYNEQFF
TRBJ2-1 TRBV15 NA CATRSFDEQFF
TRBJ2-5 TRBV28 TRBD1 CASSPTGTGIQETQYF
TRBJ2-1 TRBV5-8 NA CASTRRKVIYNEQFF
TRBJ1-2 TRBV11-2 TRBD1 CASSRTGDYGYTF
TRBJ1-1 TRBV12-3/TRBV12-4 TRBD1 CASSKTGLTEAFF
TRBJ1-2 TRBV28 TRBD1 CASSPTGSVYGYTF
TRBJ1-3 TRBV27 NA CASRSHSGNTIYF
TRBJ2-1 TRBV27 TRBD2 CASGGKGLASINEQFF
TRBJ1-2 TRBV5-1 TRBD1 CASSLDGRGRVFGNYGYTF
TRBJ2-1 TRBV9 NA CASSVGRSSYNEQFF
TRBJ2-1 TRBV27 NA CASSFREVNEQFF
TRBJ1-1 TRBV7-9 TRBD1 CASSFFGRGRDRGTEAFF
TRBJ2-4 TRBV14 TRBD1 CASSQEGGAKAKNIQYF
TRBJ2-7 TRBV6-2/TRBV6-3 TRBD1 CASSSRGRRPGDEQYF
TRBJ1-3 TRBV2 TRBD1 CASSAALGTASGNTIYF
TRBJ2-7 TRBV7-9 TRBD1 CASSLATGGQYF
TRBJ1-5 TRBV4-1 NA CASSQGGTEGQPQHF
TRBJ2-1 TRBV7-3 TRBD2 CASSLTGTSSYNEQFF
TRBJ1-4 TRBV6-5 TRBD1 CASTPGQGRREKLFF
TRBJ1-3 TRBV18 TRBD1 CASSPRAGTGVSGNTIYF
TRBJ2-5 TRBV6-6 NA CASSRVGHIQETQYF
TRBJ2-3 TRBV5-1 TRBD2 CASSVGLAESTDTQYF
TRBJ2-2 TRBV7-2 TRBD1 CASSLAGQGGTGELFF
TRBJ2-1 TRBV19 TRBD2 CASRTSGQTNNEQFF
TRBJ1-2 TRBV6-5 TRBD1 CASSSRGRGYGYTF
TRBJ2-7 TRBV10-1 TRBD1 CASSPRQGVVYEQYF
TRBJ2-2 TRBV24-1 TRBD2 CATRLAAGGELFF
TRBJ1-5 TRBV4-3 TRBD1 CASSQDTGTGMNQPQHF
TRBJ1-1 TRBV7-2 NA CASSLLGRAEAFF
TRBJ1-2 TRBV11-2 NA CASSPRGFKNGYTF
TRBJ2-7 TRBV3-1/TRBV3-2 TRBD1 CAPRTGVGEQYF
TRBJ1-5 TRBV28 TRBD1 CASSLRPGTGWEQPQHF
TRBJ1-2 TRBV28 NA CASSHNYGYTF